This TCR beta chain came from a study of T cell responses to AZD1222 COVID-19 vaccine. Findings of the study overall: Spike regions recognized by vaccine-associated CD4 TCRs spanned the protein, led by 160-218 and 743-854. Elevations in Spike-specific TCR breadth and depth followed administration of two AZD1222 doses. Clonal diversity may have been underestimated, and the donors were mostly white British, with more females than males. Sampled repertoires all dated from after the peak T cell response.

Concerning this clone itself: Antigen: not known.

Some clones are missing from TCRdb's copy, which holds only in-frame ones; the method was immunoSEQ multiplex PCR. This table has approximately 70,000 clones, around 90% appearing once. Germline V gene lookup returns CDR1 GTSNPN and CDR2 SVGIG (reference sequence). J lost 7 bases, V lost 5 bases, and 7 bases had no gene match. This CDR3 contains 14 residues. The chain recombines TRBV30 with TRBJ2-5; 13 nucleotides line up with TRBD2. The origin of this receptor is an adult who received the MenACWY meningococcal vaccine as a control. Sequencing used peripheral blood, obtained 28 days after the second dose of the MenACWY control vaccine. The DNA for the CDR3 is TGTGCCTGGGGCGGGACTAGCGGGATTGGGACCCAGTACTTC. Protein: CAWGGTSGIGTQYF.